This T cell receptor (beta chain) was observed in a study of shared clonotypes between healthy human individuals. Study conclusions and caveats: A handful of donors had about 5% of their naive CD4 clonotypes in common. It was only blood that was sampled, and tissue repertoires likely differ. The generation probabilities recorded for non-shared clonotypes fell below those of clonotypes shared by all four donors.

Sequencing was performed with immunoSEQ multiplex PCR; in TCRdb, only in-frame clones are kept and a portion is missing. The table includes more than 2 million clones, approximately 96% detected once. Germline assignment: CDR1 PRHDT and CDR2 FYEKMQ (reference sequence). V lost 4 bases to trimming and J lost 4 bases; unmatched junction nucleotides: 6. This CDR3 spans 16 amino acids. Those who donated were healthy HIV-negative adults, with no recent acute infections or vaccinations reported. As regards this clone: What it binds is unknown.

The sequence came from a man between 18 and 35 years old in good health. The rearrangement links TRBV13 to TRBJ2-2, with TRBD2 matching over 10 bases. Sequencing was carried out using naive CD4+ T cells sorted from blood. Subset defined: CD45RA+ positively selected. In DNA, the CDR3 is TGTGCCAGCAGCTCACCTAGCGGGAGAGTCACCGGGGAGCTGTTTTTT. This codes for CASSSPSGRVTGELFF.